The next 21 T cell receptor beta chains were all read from a single sample in a study of blood T cell repertoires in COVID-19. Repertoires were generated with immunoSEQ multiplex PCR, while TCRdb's copy carries only in-frame clones and drops some. The sample carries 81,000 or so clones, around 94% recorded once. The sequencing sample was made of peripheral blood. These receptors originate from a woman aged 60-75 years with active COVID-19.

This clone occurred once. The chain recombines TRBV7-2 with TRBJ2-7, with 8 bases aligning to TRBD1. The CDR3 contains 14 residues. The V segment lost 6 bases and the J segment 4 bases; nucleotides outside the gene matches: 8. Germline V gene data show CDR1 as SGHTA and CDR2 as FQGNSA. CDR3 coding DNA: TGTGCCAGCAGAACCGGGACAGGTTCTTACGAGCAGTACTTC. It yields the protein CASRTGTGSYEQYF. Complete variable domain (other parts from reference TRBV7-2 and TRBJ2-7): GAGVSQSPSNKVTEKGKDVELRCDPISGHTALYWYRQSLGQGLEFLIYFQGNSAPDKSGLPSDRFSAERTGGSVSTLTIQRTQQEDSAVYLCASRTGTGSYEQYFGPGTRLTVT.

The rearrangement uses TRBV5-4 and TRBJ2-7, with D possibly matching TRBD2 (5 bases). Germline CDR1 and CDR2: SGHNT and YYREEE (reference sequence). This CDR3 contains 14 residues. Trimming removed 0 bases from V and 2 bases from J, with 9 bases in between. The CDR3 loop reads CASSLELGAYEQYF. The CDR3 region has the DNA TGTGCCAGCAGCTTGGAACTGGGAGCCTACGAGCAGTACTTC.

The rearrangement links TRBV5-4 to TRBJ1-3, with D uncertain. This CDR3 has 14 residues. Looked up from germline, CDR1 is SGHNT and CDR2 is YYREEE (reference sequence). V lost 4 bases, J lost 3 bases, and 11 bases lay in between. CDR3 sequence (DNA): TGTGCCAGCAGCCGCTCCGAGGTTGGAAACACCATATATTTT. Protein sequence: CASSRSEVGNTIYF. The full variable domain, in which reference TRBV5-4 and TRBJ1-3 provide the parts outside the CDR3, is ETGVTQSPTHLIKTRGQQVTLRCSSQSGHNTVSWYQQALGQGPQFIFQYYREEENGRGNFPPRFSGLQFPNYSSELNVNALELDDSALYLCASSRSEVGNTIYFGEGSWLTVV.

The V gene is TRBV6-5, the J gene TRBJ2-1, with TRBD2 matching over 10 bases. Trimming took 6 bases from V and 9 from J; bases not matched to a gene: 11. Germline V CDR1 and CDR2: MNHEY, SVGAGI. The CDR3 has 15 amino acids. As DNA, the CDR3 is TGTGCCAGCAGGGGTACTAGCGGGGCTATTAGTGAGCAGTTCTTC. The encoded protein is CASRGTSGAISEQFF.

The rearrangement joins TRBV5-8 to TRBJ2-4, with a possible D match to TRBD2 (5 bases). V gave up 4 bases and J gave up 0 bases, with 17 bases separating them. CDR3 length: 17 amino acids. The germline CDR1 and CDR2 sequences are SGHTS and YDEGEE. Here the CDR3 DNA reads TGTGCCAGCAGCCCCACGGAGGCACAACTAGCCAAAAACATTCAGTACTTC. It translates to CASSPTEAQLAKNIQYF.

The rearrangement joins TRBV30 to TRBJ1-2; no definite D call. The CDR3 extends over 13 amino acids. Germline V gene sequence: CDR1 GTSNPN, CDR2 SVGIG (reference sequence). V lost 5 bases to trimming and J lost 4 bases, with 14 bases between them. CDR3: CAWRTVGSYGYTF. As DNA, the CDR3 is TGTGCCTGGCGGACCGTCGGGAGCTATGGCTACACCTTC.

The chain couples TRBV27 to TRBJ1-4, with D possibly matching TRBD1 (6 bases). Germline values: CDR1 MNHEY, CDR2 SMNVEV (reference sequence). CDR3 length: 15 amino acids. V was cut by 0 bases and J by 8 bases, with 13 bases left in between. The CDR3 sequence is CASSLSSGRGEKLFF. In DNA form, the CDR3 reads TGTGCCAGCAGTTTATCGTCTGGGAGGGGGGAAAAACTGTTTTTT. The whole variable domain, filled in from reference TRBV27 and TRBJ1-4, reads EAQVTQNPRYLITVTGKKLTVTCSQNMNHEYMSWYRQDPGLGLRQIYYSMNVEVTDKGDVPEGYKVSRKEKRNFPLILESPSPNQTSLYFCASSLSSGRGEKLFFGSGTQLSVL.

This rearrangement joins TRBV6-2 or TRBV6-3 to TRBJ2-1; 7 bases agree with TRBD2. This CDR3 is 15 amino acids long. Trimming at V came to 4 bases and at J to 3 bases, leaving 6 bases not matched to a gene. CDR1 and CDR2 (germline): MNHEY, SVGEGT. The CDR3 region has the DNA TGTGCCAGCAGTTCTGCTAGCGGATTCTACAATGAGCAGTTCTTC. Translating it yields CASSSASGFYNEQFF.

This sequence joins TRBV15 and TRBJ1-4, with TRBD1 matching 10 bases. This CDR3 is 15 amino acids long. Per the germline V gene, CDR1 is LNHNV and CDR2 is YYDKDF (reference sequence). Trimming cost V 4 bases and J 7 bases; bases outside gene matches: 6. CDR3 DNA sequence: TGTGCCACCAGCATAACCGGGACAGGGGCTGAAAAACTGTTTTTT. Protein sequence: CATSITGTGAEKLFF. Complete variable domain (other parts from reference TRBV15 and TRBJ1-4): DAMVIQNPRYQVTQFGKPVTLSCSQTLNHNVMYWYQQKSSQAPKLLFHYYDKDFNNEADTPDNFQSRRPNTSFCFLDIRSPGLGDTAMYLCATSITGTGAEKLFFGSGTQLSVL.

This sequence joins TRBV7-9 and TRBJ2-7, with 10 bases identical to TRBD2. The trim removed 5 bases at V and 0 bases at J, leaving 4 bases unmatched. This CDR3 spans 15 amino acids. Germline V gives CDR1 SEHNR, CDR2 FQNEAQ (reference sequence). The CDR3 nucleotides read TGTGCCAGCAGCAAGAGCGGGAGGGCCTCCTACGAGCAGTACTTC. This encodes CASSKSGRASYEQYF.

This clone was counted a single time. V usage is TRBV24-1 and J usage is TRBJ2-1; TRBD1 agrees at 8 bases. The V and J ends lost 3 bases and 2 bases, in that order; junction bases with no gene match: 5. Germline loops: CDR1 KGHDR, CDR2 SFDVKD. The CDR3 has 16 amino acids. In DNA, the CDR3 is TGTGCCACCAGTGATACCGGGACAGGTACCTACAATGAGCAGTTCTTC. This codes for CATSDTGTGTYNEQFF.

V is TRBV27 and J is TRBJ1-5; a weak D match, TRBD1 (6 bases). V shed 6 bases and J shed 2 bases, with 14 bases lying between them. Germline-derived CDR1 and CDR2 are MNHEY and SMNVEV (reference sequence). The CDR3 totals 15 residues. The CDR3, as DNA: TGTGCCAGCAGGGGACACTCAGCGGGCAATCAGCCCCAGCATTTT. Translated: CASRGHSAGNQPQHF.

This clone has a single count. The V gene is TRBV19, the J gene TRBJ2-5; 13 bases line up with TRBD2. CDR1 and CDR2 (germline): LNHDA, SQIVND (reference sequence). This CDR3 is built from 16 residues. The ends lost 7 bases at V and 4 bases at J; junction bases unmatched: 9. Here the CDR3 DNA reads TGTGCCAGTAAGAGAACTAGCGGGAGGGTGGGAGAGACCCAGTACTTC. The encoded protein is CASKRTSGRVGETQYF. Full variable domain (missing parts from reference TRBV19 and TRBJ2-5): DGGITQSPKYLFRKEGQNVTLSCEQNLNHDAMYWYRQDPGQGLRLIYYSQIVNDFQKGDIAEGYSVSREKKESFPLTVTSAQKNPTAFYLCASKRTSGRVGETQYFGPGTRLLVL.

CDR3 protein: CASSSGLAGPYEQYF. The CDR3 DNA is TGCGCCAGCAGCTCTGGACTAGCGGGACCCTACGAGCAGTACTTC. The chain joins TRBV5-1 to TRBJ2-7; 12 positions agree with TRBD2. The CDR3 is 15 residues long. Trimming took 3 bases from V and 2 from J; bases not matched to a gene: 3. CDR1 and CDR2 (germline): SGHRS, YFSETQ.

This chain uses TRBV19 with TRBJ2-5; the match to TRBD1 covers 8 bases. The germline V gene encodes CDR1 LNHDA and CDR2 SQIVND (reference sequence). J was trimmed by 7 bases and V by 4 bases; bases with no gene match: 14. CDR3 length: 16 residues. CDR3 coding DNA: TGTGCCAGTAGTAAAACAGGGGACAGGCCCAGGGGGACCCAGTACTTC. Amino acids: CASSKTGDRPRGTQYF.

In DNA form, the CDR3 reads TGTGCCAGCAACAAGGAGGGGGCAGGGGGCTATGAAAAACTGTTTTTT. Residues: CASNKEGAGGYEKLFF. V and J are TRBV7-2 and TRBJ1-4; TRBD1 agrees at 8 bases. The ends lost 7 bases at V and 6 bases at J; junction bases unmatched: 13. The length of the CDR3 is 16 residues. The germline gives CDR1 SGHTA, CDR2 FQGNSA.

The rearrangement joins TRBV21-1 to TRBJ2-7; the DNA was not used to check the table's D call, TRBD2. TRBV21-1 constitutes a pseudogene. This CDR3 region has 14 residues. CDR3 sequence (DNA): TGTGCCAGCCCAAGGGGGGGCCTGGTAGATGAGCAGTACTTC. Residues: CASPRGGLVDEQYF.

The chain uses TRBV10-1 and TRBJ2-1; TRBD2 agrees at 9 bases. The J segment lost 10 bases and the V segment lost 2 bases, leaving 6 bases of the junction unmatched. The CDR3 extends over 14 amino acids. Germline lookup yields CDR1 WNHNN and CDR2 SYGVQD (reference sequence). CDR3 bases: TGCGCCAGCAGTGAGGCGGGGGGGATAGGGGAGCAGTTCTTC. Its translation is CASSEAGGIGEQFF.

This chain links TRBV15 with TRBJ2-5; 9 bases fit TRBD2. The V gene's germline CDR1 is LNHNV and CDR2 YYDKDF (reference sequence). With 4 bases clipped from V and 2 bases from J, the junction kept 5 bases outside the gene matches. This CDR3 has 15 amino acids. The CDR3 sequence is CATSIAGVGQETQYF. The CDR3 DNA reads as TGTGCCACCAGCATAGCGGGAGTTGGGCAAGAGACCCAGTACTTC.

This clone was detected once. J is TRBJ1-5 and V is TRBV2, with TRBD1 as a possible D gene (6 bases). The CDR3 sequence is 14 residues long. Trimming cost V 6 bases and J 1 base, with 10 bases left between them. The germline gives CDR1 SNHLY, CDR2 FYNNEI. The DNA for the CDR3 is TGTGCCAGCAGCGAACAGGGCAGCAATCAGCCCCAGCATTTT. Amino acids: CASSEQGSNQPQHF.

The gene calls are TRBV6-7 and TRBJ2-7; 8 bases are a match to TRBD2. TRBV6-7 is filed as an ORF, its function uncertain. The CDR3 runs 17 residues. The trim removed 0 bases at V and 0 bases at J, leaving 7 bases unmatched. CDR3 sequence: CASSYSRLAGNSYEQYF. The CDR3 DNA follows: TGTGCCAGCAGTTACTCGAGGCTAGCGGGCAACTCCTACGAGCAGTACTTC.